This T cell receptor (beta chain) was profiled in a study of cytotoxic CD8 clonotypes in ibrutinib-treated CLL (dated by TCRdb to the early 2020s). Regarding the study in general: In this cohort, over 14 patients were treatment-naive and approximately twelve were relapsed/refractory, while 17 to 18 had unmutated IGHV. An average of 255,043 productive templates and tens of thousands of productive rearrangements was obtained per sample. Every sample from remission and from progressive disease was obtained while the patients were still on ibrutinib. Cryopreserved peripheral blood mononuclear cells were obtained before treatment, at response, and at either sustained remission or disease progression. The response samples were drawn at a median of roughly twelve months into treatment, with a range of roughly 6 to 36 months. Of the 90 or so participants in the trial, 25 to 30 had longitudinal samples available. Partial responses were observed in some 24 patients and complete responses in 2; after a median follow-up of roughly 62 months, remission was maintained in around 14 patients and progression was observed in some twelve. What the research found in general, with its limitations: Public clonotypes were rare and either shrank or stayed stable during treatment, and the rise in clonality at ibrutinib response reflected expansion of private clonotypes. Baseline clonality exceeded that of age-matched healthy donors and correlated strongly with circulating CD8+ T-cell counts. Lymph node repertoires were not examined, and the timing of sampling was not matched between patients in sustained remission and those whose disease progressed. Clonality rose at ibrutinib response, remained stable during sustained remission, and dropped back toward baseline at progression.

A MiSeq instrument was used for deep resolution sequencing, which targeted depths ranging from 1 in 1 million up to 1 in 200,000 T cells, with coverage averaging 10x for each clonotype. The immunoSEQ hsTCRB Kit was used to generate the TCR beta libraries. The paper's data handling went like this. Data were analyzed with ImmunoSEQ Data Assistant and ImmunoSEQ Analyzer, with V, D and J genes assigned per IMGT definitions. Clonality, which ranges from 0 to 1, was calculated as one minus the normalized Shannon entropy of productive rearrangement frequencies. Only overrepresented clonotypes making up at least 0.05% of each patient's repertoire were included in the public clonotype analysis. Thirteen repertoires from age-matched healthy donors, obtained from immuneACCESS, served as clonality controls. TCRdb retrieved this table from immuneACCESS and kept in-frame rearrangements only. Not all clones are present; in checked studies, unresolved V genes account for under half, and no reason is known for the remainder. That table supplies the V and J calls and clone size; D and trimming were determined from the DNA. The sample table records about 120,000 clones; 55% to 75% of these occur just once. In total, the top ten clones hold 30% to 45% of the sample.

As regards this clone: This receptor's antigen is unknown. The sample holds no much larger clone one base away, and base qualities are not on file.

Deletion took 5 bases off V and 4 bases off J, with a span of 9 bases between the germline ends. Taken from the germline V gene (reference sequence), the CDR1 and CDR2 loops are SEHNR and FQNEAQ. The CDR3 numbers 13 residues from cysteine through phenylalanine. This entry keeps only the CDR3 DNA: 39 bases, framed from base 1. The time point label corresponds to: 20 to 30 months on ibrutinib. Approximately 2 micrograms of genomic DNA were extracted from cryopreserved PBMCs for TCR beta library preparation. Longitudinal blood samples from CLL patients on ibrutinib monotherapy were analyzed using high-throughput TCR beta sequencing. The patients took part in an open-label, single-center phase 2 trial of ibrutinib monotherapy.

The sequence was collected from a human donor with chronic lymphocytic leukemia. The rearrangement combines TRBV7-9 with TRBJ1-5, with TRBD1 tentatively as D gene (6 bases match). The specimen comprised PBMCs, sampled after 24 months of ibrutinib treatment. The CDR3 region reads CASSPGANQPQHF. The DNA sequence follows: TGTGCCAGCAGCCCGGGGGCAAATCAGCCCCAGCATTTT.